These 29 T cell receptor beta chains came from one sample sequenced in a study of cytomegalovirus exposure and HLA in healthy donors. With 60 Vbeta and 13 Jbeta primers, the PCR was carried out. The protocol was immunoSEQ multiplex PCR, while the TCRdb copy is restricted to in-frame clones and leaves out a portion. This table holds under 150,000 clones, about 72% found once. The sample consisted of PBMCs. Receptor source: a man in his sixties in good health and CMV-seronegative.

CDR3 DNA sequence: TGTGCCAGCAGTTTAGTCCTTTACAATGAGCAGTTCTTC. This gives the protein CASSLVLYNEQFF. The chain couples TRBV27 to TRBJ2-1; D uncertain. The CDR3 length is 13 residues. V was cut by 2 bases and J by 4 bases, with 6 bases left in between. Germline CDR1 reads MNHEY; CDR2 reads SMNVEV (reference sequence).

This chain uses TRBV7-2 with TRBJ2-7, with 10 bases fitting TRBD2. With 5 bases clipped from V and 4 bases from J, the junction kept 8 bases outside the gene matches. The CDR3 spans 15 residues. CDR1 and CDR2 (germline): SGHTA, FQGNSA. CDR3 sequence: CASSPRLAGSYEQYF. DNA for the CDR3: TGTGCCAGCAGCCCGCGACTAGCGGGCTCGTACGAGCAGTACTTC.

The CDR3 loop reads CASSNKRNSPLHF. For the CDR3, the DNA is TGTGCCAGTAGTAACAAGAGGAATTCACCCCTCCACTTT. V gene TRBV19 combines with J gene TRBJ1-6; D remains unclear. Germline assignment: CDR1 LNHDA and CDR2 SQIVND (reference sequence). Trimming took 4 bases from V and 7 from J, leaving 8 bases between them. The CDR3 totals 13 residues.

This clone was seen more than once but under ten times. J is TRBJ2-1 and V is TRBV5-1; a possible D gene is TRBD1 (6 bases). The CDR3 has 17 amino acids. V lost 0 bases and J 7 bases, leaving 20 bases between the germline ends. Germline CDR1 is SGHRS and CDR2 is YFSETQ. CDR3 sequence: CASSLDLGGLRENEQFF. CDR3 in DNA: TGCGCCAGCAGCTTGGATCTAGGGGGTCTTAGGGAGAATGAGCAGTTCTTC.

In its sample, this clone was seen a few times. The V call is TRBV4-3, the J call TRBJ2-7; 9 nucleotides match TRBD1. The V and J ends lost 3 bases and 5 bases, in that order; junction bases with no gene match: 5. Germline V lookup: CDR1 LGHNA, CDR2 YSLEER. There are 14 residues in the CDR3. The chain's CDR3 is CASSHRDREDEQYF. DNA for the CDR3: TGCGCCAGCAGCCACCGGGACAGGGAAGACGAGCAGTACTTC.

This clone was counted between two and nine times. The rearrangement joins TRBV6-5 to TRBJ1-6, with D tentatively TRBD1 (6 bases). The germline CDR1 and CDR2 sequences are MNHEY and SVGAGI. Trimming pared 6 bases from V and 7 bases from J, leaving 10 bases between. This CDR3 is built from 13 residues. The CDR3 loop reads CASRRGANSPLHF. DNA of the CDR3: TGTGCCAGCAGGCGGGGGGCAAATTCACCCCTCCACTTT.

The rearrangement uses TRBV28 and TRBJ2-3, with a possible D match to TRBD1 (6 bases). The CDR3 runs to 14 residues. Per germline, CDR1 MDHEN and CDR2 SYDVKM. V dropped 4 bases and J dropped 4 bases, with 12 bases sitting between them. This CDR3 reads CASSSRTASDTQYF. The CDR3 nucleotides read TGTGCCAGCAGTTCCCGGACAGCCTCAGATACGCAGTATTTT. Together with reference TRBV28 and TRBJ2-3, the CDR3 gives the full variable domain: DVKVTQSSRYLVKRTGEKVFLECVQDMDHENMFWYRQDPGLGLRLIYFSYDVKMKEKGDIPEGYSVSREKKERFSLILESASTNQTSMYLCASSSRTASDTQYFGPGTRLTVL.

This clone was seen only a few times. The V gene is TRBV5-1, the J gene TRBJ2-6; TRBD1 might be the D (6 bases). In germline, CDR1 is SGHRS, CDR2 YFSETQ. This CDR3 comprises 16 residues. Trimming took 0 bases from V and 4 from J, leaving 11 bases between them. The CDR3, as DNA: TGCGCCAGCAGCTTGGATTGGGGGCTAGGGGCCAACGTCCTGACTTTC. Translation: CASSLDWGLGANVLTF.

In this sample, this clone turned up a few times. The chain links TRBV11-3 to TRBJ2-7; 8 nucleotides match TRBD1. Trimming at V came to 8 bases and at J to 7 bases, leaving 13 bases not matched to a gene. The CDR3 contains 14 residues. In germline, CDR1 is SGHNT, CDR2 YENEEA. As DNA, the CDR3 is TGTGCCAGCCAAACCAGTCAGGGGGCAGGTGAGCAGTACTTC. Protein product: CASQTSQGAGEQYF.

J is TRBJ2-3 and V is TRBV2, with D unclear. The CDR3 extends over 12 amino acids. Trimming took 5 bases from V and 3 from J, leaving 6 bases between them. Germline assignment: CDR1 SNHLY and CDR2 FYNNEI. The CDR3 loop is CASSQTTDTQYF. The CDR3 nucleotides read TGTGCCAGCAGTCAGACTACAGATACGCAGTATTTT.

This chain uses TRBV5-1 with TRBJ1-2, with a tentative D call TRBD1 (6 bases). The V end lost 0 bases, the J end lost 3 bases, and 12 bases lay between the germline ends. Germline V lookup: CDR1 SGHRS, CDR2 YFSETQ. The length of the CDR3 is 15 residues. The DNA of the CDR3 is TGCGCCAGCAGCTTGGGGGCAGGGGAAGACTATGGCTACACCTTC. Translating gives CASSLGAGEDYGYTF.

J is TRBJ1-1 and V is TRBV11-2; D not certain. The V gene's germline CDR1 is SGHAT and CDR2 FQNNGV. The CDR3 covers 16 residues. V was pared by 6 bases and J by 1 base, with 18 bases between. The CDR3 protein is CASRLESGGPNTEAFF. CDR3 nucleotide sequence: TGTGCCAGCAGACTAGAGTCTGGAGGTCCGAACACTGAAGCTTTCTTT.

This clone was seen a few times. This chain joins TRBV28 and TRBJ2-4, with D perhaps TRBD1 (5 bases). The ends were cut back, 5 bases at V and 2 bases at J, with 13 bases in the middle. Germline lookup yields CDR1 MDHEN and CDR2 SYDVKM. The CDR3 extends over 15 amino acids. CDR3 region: CASSRPTVSKNIQYF. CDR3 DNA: TGTGCCAGCAGTCGCCCGACAGTTTCCAAAAACATTCAGTACTTC.

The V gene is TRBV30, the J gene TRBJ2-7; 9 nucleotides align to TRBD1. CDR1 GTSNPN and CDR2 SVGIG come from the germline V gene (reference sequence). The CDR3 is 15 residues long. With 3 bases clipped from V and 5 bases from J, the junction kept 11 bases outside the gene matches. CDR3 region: CAWSVAGTGRDEQYF. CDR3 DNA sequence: TGTGCCTGGAGCGTCGCCGGGACAGGGAGGGACGAGCAGTACTTC.

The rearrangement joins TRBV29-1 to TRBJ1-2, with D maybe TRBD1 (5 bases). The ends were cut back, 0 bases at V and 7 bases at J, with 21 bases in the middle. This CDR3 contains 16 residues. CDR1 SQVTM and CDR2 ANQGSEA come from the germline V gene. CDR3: CSVEDLSRGNNGGYTF. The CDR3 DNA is TGCAGCGTTGAAGATCTTAGTAGGGGCAACAACGGTGGCTACACCTTC. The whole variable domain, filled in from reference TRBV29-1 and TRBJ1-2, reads SAVISQKPSRDICQRGTSLTIQCQVDSQVTMMFWYRQQPGQSLTLIATANQGSEATYESGFVIDKFPISRPNLTFSTLTVSNMSPEDSSIYLCSVEDLSRGNNGGYTFGSGTRLTVV.

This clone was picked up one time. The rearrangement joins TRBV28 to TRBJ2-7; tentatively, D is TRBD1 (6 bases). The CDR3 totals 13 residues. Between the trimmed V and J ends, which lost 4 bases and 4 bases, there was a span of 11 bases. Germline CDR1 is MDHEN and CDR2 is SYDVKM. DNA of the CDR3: TGTGCCAGCAGTTCGGTGGACAGTTACGAGCAGTACTTC. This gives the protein CASSSVDSYEQYF.

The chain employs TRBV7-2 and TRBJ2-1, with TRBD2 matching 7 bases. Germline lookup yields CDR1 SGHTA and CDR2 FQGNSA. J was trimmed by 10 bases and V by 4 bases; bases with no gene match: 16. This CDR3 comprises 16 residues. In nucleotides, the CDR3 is TGTGCCAGCAGCTCATCCCCCCGCGGGAGCCCCCAGGAGCAGTTCTTC. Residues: CASSSSPRGSPQEQFF.

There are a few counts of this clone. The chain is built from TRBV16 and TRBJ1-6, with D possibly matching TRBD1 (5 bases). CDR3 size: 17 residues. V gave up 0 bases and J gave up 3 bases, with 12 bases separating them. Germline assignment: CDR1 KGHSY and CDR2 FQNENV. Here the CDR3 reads CASSQSDILSYNSPLHF. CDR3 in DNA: TGTGCCAGCAGCCAATCGGACATTCTAAGCTATAATTCACCCCTCCACTTT.

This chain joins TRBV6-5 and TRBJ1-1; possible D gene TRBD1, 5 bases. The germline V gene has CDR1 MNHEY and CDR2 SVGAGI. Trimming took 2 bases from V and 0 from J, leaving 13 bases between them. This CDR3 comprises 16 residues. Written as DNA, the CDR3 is TGTGCCAGCAGTTACCTACAGGTATATATGAACACTGAAGCTTTCTTT. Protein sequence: CASSYLQVYMNTEAFF.

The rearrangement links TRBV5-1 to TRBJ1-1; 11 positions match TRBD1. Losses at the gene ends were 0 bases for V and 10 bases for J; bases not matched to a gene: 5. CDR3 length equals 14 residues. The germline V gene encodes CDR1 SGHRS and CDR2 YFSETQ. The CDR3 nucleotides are TGCGCCAGCAGCTTGGGTGGACAGGGGGCCCGAGCTTTCTTT. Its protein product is CASSLGGQGARAFF.

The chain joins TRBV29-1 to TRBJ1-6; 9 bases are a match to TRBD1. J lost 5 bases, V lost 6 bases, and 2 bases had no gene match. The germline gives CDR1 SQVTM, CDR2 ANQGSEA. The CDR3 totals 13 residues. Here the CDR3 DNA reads TGCAGCGTGGGGGACAGGGATAATTCACCCCTCCACTTT. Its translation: CSVGDRDNSPLHF.

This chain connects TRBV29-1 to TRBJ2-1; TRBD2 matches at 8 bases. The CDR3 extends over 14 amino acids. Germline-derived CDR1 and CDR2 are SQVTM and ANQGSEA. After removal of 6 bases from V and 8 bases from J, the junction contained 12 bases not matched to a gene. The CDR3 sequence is CSVAREGLSDEQFF. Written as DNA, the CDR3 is TGCAGCGTGGCCCGGGAGGGCCTATCGGATGAGCAGTTCTTC.

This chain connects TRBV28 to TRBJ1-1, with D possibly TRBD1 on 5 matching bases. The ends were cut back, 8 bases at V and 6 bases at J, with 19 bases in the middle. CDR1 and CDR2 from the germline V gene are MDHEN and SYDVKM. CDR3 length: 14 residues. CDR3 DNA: TGTGCCAGCCTTTTTCAGGGAAGGGAATCTGAAGCTTTCTTT. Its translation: CASLFQGRESEAFF.

This CDR3 reads CASSLASVFADTQYF. CDR3 sequence (DNA): TGTGCCAGCAGCTTAGCTAGCGTGTTCGCAGATACGCAGTATTTT. V usage is TRBV7-3 and J usage is TRBJ2-3; tentatively, D is TRBD2 (6 bases). Per germline, CDR1 SGHTA and CDR2 FQGTGA. V gave up 2 bases and J gave up 4 bases, with 13 bases separating them. The CDR3 spans 15 residues.

The CDR3, as DNA: TGTGCCGCAAACCGGGACACCGATAACTATGGCTACACCTTC. Protein: CAANRDTDNYGYTF. The chain couples TRBV10-3 to TRBJ1-2; possible D gene TRBD1, 6 bases. CDR3 length equals 14 residues. Between the trimmed V and J ends, which lost 11 bases and 1 base, there was a span of 17 bases. Germline CDR1 and CDR2: ENHRY and SYGVKD.

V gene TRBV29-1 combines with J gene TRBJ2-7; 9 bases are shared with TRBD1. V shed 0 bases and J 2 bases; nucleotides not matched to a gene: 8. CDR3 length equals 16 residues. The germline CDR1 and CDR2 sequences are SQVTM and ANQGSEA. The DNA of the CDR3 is TGCAGCGTTGAAGATCCACGACAGGGGGAGACCTACGAGCAGTACTTC. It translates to CSVEDPRQGETYEQYF.

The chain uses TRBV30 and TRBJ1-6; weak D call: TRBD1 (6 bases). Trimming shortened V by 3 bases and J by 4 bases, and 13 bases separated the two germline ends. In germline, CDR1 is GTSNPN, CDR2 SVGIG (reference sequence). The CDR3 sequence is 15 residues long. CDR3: CAWSDITGYNSPLHF. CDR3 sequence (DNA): TGTGCCTGGAGCGATATCACAGGGTATAATTCACCCCTCCACTTT.

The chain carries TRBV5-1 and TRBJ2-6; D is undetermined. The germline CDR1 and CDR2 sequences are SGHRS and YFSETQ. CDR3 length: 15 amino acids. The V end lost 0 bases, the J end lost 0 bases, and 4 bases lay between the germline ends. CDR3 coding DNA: TGCGCCAGCAGCTTGGGAGCCTCTGGGGCCAACGTCCTGACTTTC. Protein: CASSLGASGANVLTF.

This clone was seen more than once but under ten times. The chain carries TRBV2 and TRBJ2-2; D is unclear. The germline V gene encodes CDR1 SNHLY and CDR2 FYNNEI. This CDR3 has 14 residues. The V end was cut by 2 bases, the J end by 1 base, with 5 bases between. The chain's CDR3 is CASSEFGNTGELFF. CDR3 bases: TGTGCCAGCAGTGAATTCGGGAACACCGGGGAGCTGTTTTTT. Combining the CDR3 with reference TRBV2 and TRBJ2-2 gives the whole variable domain EPEVTQTPSHQVTQMGQEVILRCVPISNHLYFYWYRQILGQKVEFLVSFYNNEISEKSEIFDDQFSVERPDGSNFTLKIRSTKLEDSAMYFCASSEFGNTGELFFGEGSRLTVL.